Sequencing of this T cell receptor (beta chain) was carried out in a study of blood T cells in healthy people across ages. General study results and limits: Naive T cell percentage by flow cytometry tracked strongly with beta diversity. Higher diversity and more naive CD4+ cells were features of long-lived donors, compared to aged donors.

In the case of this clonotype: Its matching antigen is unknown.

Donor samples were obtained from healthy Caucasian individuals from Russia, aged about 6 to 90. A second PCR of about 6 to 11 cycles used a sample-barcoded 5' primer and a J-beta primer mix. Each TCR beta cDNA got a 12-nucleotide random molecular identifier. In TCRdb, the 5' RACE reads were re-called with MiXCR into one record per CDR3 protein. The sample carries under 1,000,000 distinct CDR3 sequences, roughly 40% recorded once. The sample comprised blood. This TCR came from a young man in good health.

The CDR3 DNA sequence: TGCGCCAGCAGCCAAGAGATTAGCGGGAGCGAGCAGTACTTC. It yields the protein CASSQEISGSEQYF. The J gene is TRBJ2-7, the V gene TRBV4-3; TRBD2 agrees at 9 bases. After removal of 0 bases from V and 6 bases from J, the junction contained 3 bases not matched to a gene. This CDR3 is 14 amino acids long. Germline CDR1 and CDR2: LGHNA and YSLEER.